A selection of T cell receptor beta chains follows, all from one sample in a study of lymphopenia after photon versus proton radiotherapy. The table came from immunoSEQ multiplex PCR; TCRdb's copy has only in-frame clones and leaves some out. The sample contains 75,000 to 90,000 clones, around 83% of which appear only once. The sample consisted of peripheral blood, taken from a patient treated with proton-based radiotherapy. These TCRs come from a man between 60 and 70 years old with pancreatic cancer. The CDR3 runs from the conserved cysteine through the conserved F or W.

J	V	CDR3
TRBJ2-4	TRBV9	CASSVDLGGIGAKNIQYF
TRBJ2-1	TRBV11-2	CASSFLGAGPNEQFF
TRBJ2-4	TRBV27	CASSPGPLAKNIQYF
TRBJ2-1	TRBV5-1	CASSLSEVGGHEQFF
TRBJ2-7	TRBV19	CASKGTIEQYF
TRBJ1-1	TRBV18	CASSRGTGTEAFF
TRBJ1-3	TRBV5-6	CASSLSTAGSYRNTIYF
TRBJ2-7	TRBV21-1	CASIGLAGDCDEQYF
TRBJ2-5	TRBV5-1	CASSSHGTTQETQYF
TRBJ2-1	TRBV28	CASSLFGEQFF
TRBJ2-7	TRBV28	CASSLGGEYEQYF
TRBJ1-1	TRBV30	CAWGLNTEAFF
TRBJ2-7	TRBV7-8	CASSLAAASGRGVLYEQYF
TRBJ2-1	TRBV30	CAWGQGAYNEQFF
TRBJ2-5	TRBV15	CATSSSIDGETQYF
TRBJ2-2	TRBV18	CASSDTATGELFF
TRBJ2-7	TRBV28	CASSETGGTGNHEQYF
TRBJ2-1	TRBV28	CASRDGLARYEQFF
TRBJ1-3	TRBV7-9	CASSFGDRSGNTIYF
TRBJ2-5	TRBV19	CASSRDETQYF